Below, 13 T cell receptor beta chains from the same sample are listed, as sequenced in a study of blood T cells in healthy people across ages. Together with a sample-barcoded 5' primer, a J-beta primer mix was included in a second PCR lasting roughly 6 to 12 cycles. TCRdb fed the 5' RACE reads into MiXCR, producing one record per CDR3 protein. The sample shows 700,000 to 800,000 distinct CDR3 sequences, more than 40% of them seen only once. The sample consisted of blood. The receptors come from an older woman in good health.

V and J are TRBV7-2 and TRBJ1-6, with D hard to call. The CDR3 loop spans 14 amino acids. Between the trimmed V and J ends, which lost 8 bases and 6 bases, there was a span of 14 bases. The germline V gene has CDR1 SGHTA and CDR2 FQGNSA. CDR3 coding DNA: TGTGCCAGCGGCATTACCCCCCTTAATTCACCCCTCCACTTT. Its protein product is CASGITPLNSPLHF.

This chain links TRBV6-1 with TRBJ1-5; 8 positions match TRBD1. Germline V CDR1 and CDR2: MNHNS, SASEGT. V lost 0 bases, J lost 6 bases, and 4 bases stayed unmatched. The CDR3 has 15 amino acids. CDR3 protein: CASSEADRVAQPQHF. CDR3 sequence (DNA): TGTGCCAGCAGTGAAGCGGACAGGGTGGCTCAGCCCCAGCATTTT.

There are a few counts of this clonotype. The V and J genes are TRBV11-3 and TRBJ2-3; 9 nucleotides match TRBD2. CDR3 length equals 15 residues. CDR1 is SGHNT, CDR2 YENEEA, per germline. Unmatched junction bases numbered 1, after V lost 1 base and J lost 2 bases. The CDR3 reads CASSLGLAVTDTQYF. CDR3 nucleotide sequence: TGTGCCAGCAGCTTAGGACTAGCGGTCACAGATACGCAGTATTTT. The variable domain in full, completed from reference TRBV11-3 and TRBJ2-3, reads EAGVVQSPRYKIIEKKQPVAFWCNPISGHNTLYWYLQNLGQGPELLIRYENEEAVDDSQLPKDRFSAERLKGVDSTLKIQPAELGDSAVYLCASSLGLAVTDTQYFGPGTRLTVL.

In this sample, this clonotype turned up a few times. The chain uses TRBV28 and TRBJ1-2, with D perhaps matching TRBD1 (6 bases). CDR1 and CDR2 from the germline V gene are MDHEN and SYDVKM. This CDR3 has 14 residues. V was cut by 5 bases and J by 2 bases, with 12 bases left in between. Written as DNA, the CDR3 is TGTGCCAGCAGTCGAGACAGGAGAAACTATGGCTACACCTTC. Protein sequence: CASSRDRRNYGYTF.

This clonotype was seen more than once but under ten times. The rearrangement joins TRBV7-9 to TRBJ2-7; D uncertain. Trimming removed 1 base at V and 7 bases at J, with 5 bases between. The CDR3 totals 11 residues. Germline lookup yields CDR1 SEHNR and CDR2 FQNEAQ (reference sequence). CDR3 amino acids: CASSLDWEQYF. The CDR3, as DNA: TGTGCCAGCAGCTTAGATTGGGAGCAGTACTTC.

This chain joins TRBV20-1 and TRBJ1-1; D unresolved. CDR1 is DFQATT, CDR2 SNEGSKA, per germline (reference sequence). V was trimmed by 5 bases and J by 6 bases, leaving 13 bases between them. The CDR3 has 12 residues. The CDR3 spells CSARSHMAEAFF. The CDR3 bases are TGCAGTGCTCGTTCCCACATGGCTGAAGCTTTCTTT.

The chain couples TRBV9 to TRBJ2-2; 7 bases fit TRBD1. V gave up 0 bases and J gave up 6 bases; unmatched junction bases: 5. The CDR3 runs 15 residues. Per germline, CDR1 SGDLS and CDR2 YYNGEE. Here the CDR3 DNA reads TGTGCCAGCAGCGTAGCTCCAGGGGGACCCGGGGAGCTGTTTTTT. Amino acids: CASSVAPGGPGELFF. The complete variable domain, with remaining parts taken from reference TRBV9 and TRBJ2-2, reads DSGVTQTPKHLITATGQRVTLRCSPRSGDLSVYWYQQSLDQGLQFLIQYYNGEERAKGNILERFSAQQFPDLHSELNLSSLELGDSALYFCASSVAPGGPGELFFGEGSRLTVL.

This clonotype was picked up a small number of times. V is TRBV15 and J is TRBJ2-1; D is uncertain. Trimming pared 0 bases from V and 3 bases from J, leaving 9 bases between. This CDR3 contains 15 residues. Looked up from germline, CDR1 is LNHNV and CDR2 is YYDKDF (reference sequence). The DNA of the CDR3 is TGTGCCACCAGCAGAGATAATAGCCGCTACAATGAGCAGTTCTTC. As protein: CATSRDNSRYNEQFF.

About this clonotype itself: A much larger clone differs by one base, so this may be a read error. This chain links TRBV12-3 or TRBV12-4 with TRBJ2-7; D ambiguous. The CDR3 totals 12 residues. CDR3 residues: CASRGDSCEQYF. In DNA form, the CDR3 reads TGTGCCAGCAGAGGAGACTCCTGCGAGCAGTACTTC.

CDR3 in amino acids: CASSHGGPNTGELFF. In DNA form, the CDR3 reads TGTGCCAGCAGCCACGGAGGGCCCAACACCGGGGAGCTGTTTTTT. V usage is TRBV13 and J usage is TRBJ2-2; tentatively, D is TRBD2 (6 bases). Germline V lookup: CDR1 PRHDT, CDR2 FYEKMQ (reference sequence). This CDR3 region has 15 residues. V was pared by 5 bases and J by 2 bases, with 12 bases between.

The chain carries TRBV6-2 or TRBV6-3 and TRBJ2-7, with 8 bases that match TRBD1. The CDR3 totals 15 residues. Germline V lookup: CDR1 MNHEY, CDR2 SVGEGT. V trimming: 5 bases; J trimming: 3 bases; junction bases outside the gene matches: 9. DNA for the CDR3: TGTGCCAGCAGTCTTCTTGAGGACAGGGACTACGAGCAGTACTTC. The encoded protein is CASSLLEDRDYEQYF.

The rearrangement joins TRBV2 to TRBJ2-3, with a possible D match to TRBD2 (6 bases). Per the germline V gene, CDR1 is SNHLY and CDR2 is FYNNEI. This CDR3 has 18 amino acids. The V end lost 0 bases, the J end lost 1 base, and 17 bases lay between the germline ends. CDR3 amino acids: CASSEAWSSGLGTDTQYF. The CDR3 DNA is TGTGCCAGCAGTGAAGCTTGGAGTAGCGGCCTAGGCACAGATACGCAGTATTTT.

The rearrangement joins TRBV7-3 to TRBJ2-3; 12 nucleotides match TRBD2. This CDR3 contains 17 residues. With V trimmed by 5 bases and J by 5 bases, 11 bases remained unmatched. Germline V gene sequence: CDR1 SGHTA, CDR2 FQGTGA. This CDR3 reads CASSPGSLAGGGDTQYF. CDR3 DNA: TGTGCCAGCAGCCCAGGGTCTCTAGCGGGGGGGGGAGATACGCAGTATTTT.